The 18 T cell receptor beta chains below were found in one sample sequenced in a study of T cells in Graves' hyperthyroidism and ophthalmopathy. RNA transcripts were the template for amplifying TCR beta CDR3 regions. In the first-round RT-PCR of the TCR CDR3, the HTBI primer set was used. Each CDR3 protein gets one entry after TCRdb re-called the multiplex PCR reads with MiXCR. In the table there are some 570,000 distinct CDR3 sequences, approximately 14% of which are singletons. The specimen was blood. These receptor sequences come from a young woman with Graves' ophthalmopathy.

This clonotype was detected many times. The chain links TRBV20-1 to TRBJ2-7; D is tentatively TRBD1 or TRBD2 (5 bases each). The CDR3 has 13 amino acids. Germline V gene data show CDR1 as DFQATT and CDR2 as SNEGSKA (reference sequence). Trimming shortened V by 3 bases and J by 5 bases, and 14 bases separated the two germline ends. The DNA of the CDR3 is TGCAGTGCTAGGAGGGGCTCGGACGACGAGCAGTACTTC. This codes for CSARRGSDDEQYF.

This clonotype was recorded at least ten times. The chain couples TRBV12-3 or TRBV12-4 to TRBJ2-1, with 7 bases fitting TRBD1. The J segment lost 5 bases and the V segment lost 8 bases, leaving 15 bases of the junction unmatched. The CDR3 has 16 amino acids. CDR3 in DNA: TGTGCCAGCGATCCGATTTTCGGACAGGAGGACAATGAGCAGTTCTTC. Its translation is CASDPIFGQEDNEQFF.

This clonotype was counted many times. This sequence joins TRBV27 and TRBJ2-7, with TRBD2 as a possible D gene (6 bases). In germline, CDR1 is MNHEY, CDR2 SMNVEV (reference sequence). V was clipped by 6 bases and J by 2 bases, with 14 bases between them. The CDR3 consists of 14 residues. CDR3 sequence: CASSPRRETYEQYF. The CDR3 DNA sequence: TGTGCCAGCAGCCCTAGGAGGGAGACCTACGAGCAGTACTTC.

This clonotype occurred many times. The genes are TRBV6-2 or TRBV6-3 and TRBJ2-7; 8 bases agree with TRBD2. Per the germline V gene, CDR1 is MNHEY and CDR2 is SVGEGT. V lost 0 bases and J lost 0; bases outside the gene matches: 13. The CDR3 loop spans 19 amino acids. The DNA for the CDR3 is TGTGCCAGCAGTTACTCGACTCTCAGGACTAGCAGAACCTCCTACGAGCAGTACTTC. It specifies CASSYSTLRTSRTSYEQYF.

This clonotype was seen repeatedly, ten times or more. The CDR3 nucleotides are TGTGCCACCAGCGCCGGTAGGGGATCATACGAGCAGTACTTC. This translates into CATSAGRGSYEQYF. The V call is TRBV15, the J call TRBJ2-7; a possible D gene is TRBD1 (5 bases). Germline CDR1 reads LNHNV; CDR2 reads YYDKDF (reference sequence). CDR3 length: 14 amino acids. Trimming took off 5 bases at V and 4 bases at J, with 15 bases between the two ends.

The gene calls are TRBV9 and TRBJ2-1; no firm D call. V was cut by 0 bases and J by 4 bases, with 14 bases left in between. The CDR3 sequence is 16 residues long. Germline V gene data show CDR1 as SGDLS and CDR2 as YYNGEE. CDR3 protein: CASSVAFVERYNEQFF. CDR3 bases: TGTGCCAGCAGCGTAGCATTCGTGGAACGATACAATGAGCAGTTCTTC.

This clonotype was detected only a few times. The chain employs TRBV7-9 and TRBJ1-3; D is uncertain. V lost 1 base to trimming and J lost 2 bases, with 3 bases between them. In germline, CDR1 is SEHNR, CDR2 FQNEAQ (reference sequence). This CDR3 contains 13 residues. The CDR3 is CASSLDPGNTIYF. The CDR3 DNA follows: TGTGCCAGCAGCTTAGATCCTGGAAACACCATATATTTT.

This clonotype was seen a few times. The chain recombines TRBV7-9 with TRBJ1-1, with 7 nucleotides matching TRBD1. V was pared by 6 bases and J by 3 bases, with 7 bases of the junction left unmatched. The CDR3 consists of 14 residues. Germline V CDR1 and CDR2: SEHNR, FQNEAQ (reference sequence). The CDR3 region is CASRSQGVYTEAFF. The DNA for the CDR3 is TGTGCCAGCAGATCGCAGGGGGTCTACACTGAAGCTTTCTTT.

On this clonotype: A much larger clonotype is one base distant, so this may be a read error. Because it lacks the conserved phenylalanine or tryptophan at the end, this CDR3 is likely a read error. V and J are TRBV6-1 and TRBJ2-1, with D perhaps TRBD1 or TRBD2 (6 bases each). CDR3 length: 13 residues. Deletions cut 8 bases from V and 6 bases from J, with 14 bases between. CDR1 MNHNS and CDR2 SASEGT come from the germline V gene. CDR3 DNA sequence: TGTGCCAGCCGGTCCCGGGGGCTCAATGAGCAGTTCCTC. It codes for CASRSRGLNEQFL.

A remark on this clonotype: A much larger clone differs from this one at a single base, so this may be a read error. CDR3 amino acids: CASSLAMDLMLTSETQYF. In DNA form, the CDR3 reads TGTGCCAGCAGCTTAGCGATGGACCTGATGCTAACATCAGAGACCCAGTACTTC. The V gene is TRBV7-8, the J gene TRBJ2-5; D not certain. This CDR3 contains 18 residues. Deletions cut 0 bases from V and 4 bases from J, with 21 bases between. Germline values: CDR1 SGHVS, CDR2 FQNEAQ.

The table lists this clonotype with a few counts. A junction boundary mismatches the germline segment, possibly from a read error. The chain employs TRBV7-3 and TRBJ1-1; D is perhaps TRBD1 (5 bases). In germline, CDR1 is SGHTA, CDR2 FQGTGA. There are 16 residues in the CDR3. The CDR3 DNA reads TGTGCCAGCAGCTTAAGGCCCGGGACCGCCAGCACTGAAACTTTCTTT. Its protein is CASSLRPGTASTETFF. Looking up the rest from reference TRBV7-3 and TRBJ1-1 gives the full variable domain: GAGVSQTPSNKVTEKGKYVELRCDPISGHTALYWYRQSLGQGPEFLIYFQGTGAADDSGLPNDRFFAVRPEGSVSTLKIQRTERGDSAVYLCASSLRPGTASTETFFGQGTRLTVV.

This clonotype was observed at least ten times. The chain joins TRBV10-3 to TRBJ1-1, with TRBD1 as a possible D gene (5 bases). V dropped 4 bases and J dropped 4 bases, with 10 bases sitting between them. This CDR3 spans 13 amino acids. Germline assignment: CDR1 ENHRY and CDR2 SYGVKD. CDR3 sequence reads: CAISVVGGTEAFF. CDR3 nucleotides: TGTGCCATCAGTGTAGTTGGGGGCACTGAAGCTTTCTTT.

The rearrangement uses TRBV20-1 and TRBJ1-5, with 7 bases identical to TRBD1. Per germline, CDR1 DFQATT and CDR2 SNEGSKA (reference sequence). Losses at the gene ends were 6 bases for V and 3 bases for J; bases not matched to a gene: 8. This CDR3 has 14 amino acids. This CDR3 is CSAWRTGVNQPQHF. CDR3 nucleotide sequence: TGCAGTGCATGGAGGACAGGCGTCAATCAGCCCCAGCATTTT.

This clonotype was found many times. This chain's CDR3 is CASTGDRVTEAFF. Here the CDR3 DNA reads TGTGCCAGCACCGGGGACAGGGTAACTGAAGCTTTCTTT. The chain joins TRBV12-3 or TRBV12-4 to TRBJ1-1; TRBD1 aligns across 9 bases. The CDR3 sequence is 13 residues long. The V gene end was trimmed by 7 bases and the J gene end by 5 bases; junction bases not matched to a gene: 5.

This clonotype has at least ten counts. This sequence joins TRBV6-5 and TRBJ1-2, with D unresolved. There are 15 residues in the CDR3. CDR1 is MNHEY, CDR2 SVGAGI, per germline. V was cut by 0 bases and J by 8 bases, with 16 bases left in between. CDR3 residues: CASSYSTSTNRGYTF. The DNA for the CDR3 is TGTGCCAGCAGTTACTCGACGAGCACCAATAGGGGCTACACCTTC.

The chain uses TRBV24-1 and TRBJ2-6; no reliable D call. Trimming took 5 bases from V and 2 from J, leaving 0 bases between them. This CDR3 has 12 amino acids. In germline, CDR1 is KGHDR, CDR2 SFDVKD. DNA of the CDR3: TGTGCCACCAGTGCTGGGGCCAACGTCCTGACTTTC. This codes for CATSAGANVLTF.

The CDR3 spells CASSQGGGEGPQETQYF. CDR3 in DNA: TGCGCCAGCAGCCAAGGGGGGGGCGAGGGGCCTCAAGAGACCCAGTACTTC. The chain links TRBV4-3 to TRBJ2-5; D is perhaps TRBD2 (7 bases). This CDR3 region has 17 residues. Trimming cost V 1 base and J 2 bases, with 17 bases left between them. CDR1 is LGHNA and CDR2 is YSLEER in the germline V gene.

The sample holds many counts of this clonotype. The J gene is TRBJ1-1, the V gene TRBV12-3 or TRBV12-4; D remains ambiguous. Between the trimmed V and J ends, which lost 5 bases and 4 bases, there was a span of 14 bases. This CDR3 region has 14 residues. As DNA, the CDR3 is TGTGCCAGCAGTCCCGGGAATGACGGCACTGAAGCTTTCTTT. The encoded protein is CASSPGNDGTEAFF.